Included here is one TCR beta chain sequence, with context. Germline CDR1 is SGHTA and CDR2 is FQGNSA. V shed 1 base and J shed 2 bases, with 10 bases lying between them. The CDR3 has 15 amino acids. This entry is derived from a study of type 1 regulatory T cells. TCRdb called the reads again in MiXCR, with one record for every CDR3 protein. The sample consists of 80,000 to 100,000 distinct CDR3 sequences, around a third of them appearing once. The sample consisted of CD4+ T cells, either the whole sample or a sorted fraction (not recorded which). This clonotype was obtained from a human donor in good health. V usage is TRBV7-2 and J usage is TRBJ2-3; D is uncertain. The CDR3 sequence: CASSLEVPVTDTQYF. For the CDR3, the DNA is TGTGCCAGCAGCTTAGAAGTCCCAGTCACAGATACGCAGTATTTT.